This T cell receptor (beta chain) was retrieved from a study of T cells in Graves' hyperthyroidism and ophthalmopathy. Study-wide points: The model made its ophthalmopathy prediction, and onset followed a median about 6.8 months later.

RNA transcripts gave rise to amplified TCR beta CDR3 regions. The HTBI primer set drove a first-round RT-PCR of the TCR CDR3. TCRdb independently ran MiXCR on the multiplex PCR reads; one entry per CDR3 protein. The table includes approximately 720,000 distinct CDR3 sequences, 15% to 20% detected once. About this clonotype itself: Its antigen is not known.

The specimen sequenced was blood. The sequence came from a woman aged 45-59 years with Graves' hyperthyroidism that later progressed to Graves' ophthalmopathy.

For the CDR3, the DNA is TGTGCCAGCAGAGATAGCGGGCTGCCCTACAATGAGCAGTTCTTC. Its translation: CASRDSGLPYNEQFF. The rearrangement links TRBV6-1 to TRBJ2-1, with 7 bases aligning to TRBD2. With 6 bases clipped from V and 2 bases from J, the junction kept 7 bases outside the gene matches. There are 15 residues in the CDR3. CDR1 and CDR2 (germline): MNHNS, SASEGT.